The T cell receptor (beta chain) under discussion was sequenced for a study of T-cell memory formation after mild COVID-19 (dated by TCRdb to about 2021). As for the study more broadly: Most TCR sequence clusters were specific to one of the two donors. In a couple of donors, T-cell clones that expanded and contracted after mild COVID-19 were tracked by sequencing TCRalpha and TCRbeta repertoires over time. The cohort comprised two young, previously healthy adult volunteers, one female and one male.

PBMCs were isolated by Ficoll-Paque density gradient centrifugation. The run used an Illumina NovaSeq 6000. cDNA libraries for TCRalpha and TCRbeta were prepared by 5'RACE using constant-segment primers, with sample barcodes and unique molecular identifiers added. RNA was extracted from every sample with Trizol reagent. Library amplification was performed in two PCR steps, and a second sample barcode and Illumina TruSeq adapters were introduced in the second step. The libraries were sequenced on an Illumina NovaSeq using 2 x 150 bp paired-end reads. The study's own analysis went as follows. The reads were demultiplexed and collapsed into UMI-guided consensus sequences using migec v1.2.7. Using mixcr v2.1.11, UMI consensuses were aligned to TRA and TRB V and J templates and then assembled into clonotypes. A clonotype was counted as expanded or contracted only when both edgeR and NoisET called the clonotype significant, with the noise models trained on biological replicates. For edgeR calls, the thresholds were a false discovery rate-adjusted p below 0.01 and a log2 fold-change of 1. As an exploratory analysis of dynamics, max-normalized trajectories of the 1000 most abundant clonotypes were examined with PCA combined with hierarchical clustering. Separately sequenced CD4+ and CD8+ repertoires were used to assign the CD4 or CD8 phenotype of responding clones. Using fastp trimming at Q25 and MiXCR clonotype assembly, TCRdb reanalyzed the public sequencing data and kept in-frame beta chains. Duplicate CDR3 protein sequences are folded into a single record with the most common DNA and genes. Clone size and V and J calls follow TCRdb, not the original study. Present in this sample are about 610,000 distinct CDR3 sequences, 15% to 20% of which were seen just once. About 8.6% of the sample comes from the top ten.

Details on this clonotype: The antigen it binds to is not known. Base qualities are missing; no much larger clone stands one base away.

Study-wide conclusions, independent of this receptor: The study included only two mild cases, and larger cohorts that include severe cases with pre-infection samples were judged to be necessary. From day 15 to 85, contracting clones showed balanced CD4/CD8 phenotypes, whereas a second wave of clones that expanded from day 15 to 37 leaned towards CD4+. Some responding clones were detected in pre-infection memory, which suggested that pre-existing cross-reactive memory T cells had joined the SARS-CoV-2 response. Contracting CD4+ clones turned up mainly in the CM and EM memory subsets, whereas EMRA was where CD8+ clones were enriched. Whether the second-wave clones peaking on day 37 were SARS-CoV-2 specific was not confirmed.

From the cysteine up to the phenylalanine, the CDR3 has a length of 14 residues. Solely the CDR3 DNA is kept, with 42 bases framed from the first base. The junction shows trimming of 0 bases on V and 5 bases on J, plus 10 bases between the germline ends. The germline V gene (reference sequence) specifies SEHNR as CDR1 and FQNEAQ as CDR2. The sequence is built from TRBV7-9 and TRBJ1-1, with an unclear D gene assignment. Input material: PBMCs or a T cell subset sorted from them (not recorded which). This TCR came from an adult woman who had mild COVID-19 (a few samples of this study predate the infection). The sample titles of this study are shuffled in the database, so cell type and time point are left out; the donor was told from shared clones. The CDR3 amino acid sequence is: CASSLATLGTEAFF. The DNA sequence reads TGTGCCAGCAGCTTAGCGACTCTAGGGACTGAAGCTTTCTTT.